The clone carrying this T cell receptor (beta chain) was seen many times. Its antigen is unknown. The data are from a study of prognosis after radiotherapy for stage I lung cancer. Study in general: 13 men and roughly six women, aged about 53 to 84 and with a median age of 74.5 years, made up the patients. Patients with tumors diagnosed as squamous cell carcinoma numbered 7 or 8, and those with adenocarcinoma twelve. Delivery of radiotherapy was by SBRT in 3 to 5 fractions at a biologically effective dose of at least 100 Gy. Regarding the study as a whole: Tumor-specific status of the expanded TCR clones was not determined in the analysis.

With 3 bases removed from V and 7 bases from J, the gap between germline ends came to 10 bases. The CDR3 is made up of 13 amino acids. Germline loops: CDR1 SGHNT, CDR2 YYREEE (reference sequence). Two-round multiplex PCR, the amplification method, yielded TCR beta CDR3 from genomic DNA. Initially, in first-round PCR, primers specific to each TRBV and TRBJ gene were used. TCRdb reanalysed the multiplex PCR reads using MiXCR and keeps one entry per CDR3 protein. The sample shows about 35,000 distinct CDR3 sequences, 30% to 35% of them seen only once. The chain couples TRBV5-4 to TRBJ2-2; perhaps D is TRBD1 or TRBD2 (5 bases each). Sequenced here: PBMCs, sampled before or after stereotactic body radiation therapy (not recorded which). The sequence derives from a donor of 50 years or more with non-small cell lung cancer. DNA of the CDR3: TGTGCCAGCAGCTGGGGGACGGACGGGGAGCTGTTTTTT. Translation gives CASSWGTDGELFF.